This T cell receptor beta chain is drawn from a study of blood T cell repertoires in COVID-19. Study-wide background: In each case, the material was cDNA or gDNA derived from T cells, B-cell-depleted T cells, or PBMCs.

In the original analysis: For nucleated cells, counts were estimated from reference gene primer amplification. This table comes from immunoSEQ multiplex PCR, and its TCRdb copy is limited to in-frame clones, with some not included. The V and J calls and clone size were taken over from that table, and D and trimming were inferred from the DNA. The sample consists of roughly 30,000 clones, 78% of them appearing once. Trimming cost V 4 bases and J 0 bases, with 16 bases left between them. CDR3 length: 17 residues. Germline CDR1 SGHVS, CDR2 FQNEAQ. The TCR was taken from a woman aged 55-69 years with acute or convalescent COVID-19. The specimen was peripheral blood. The chain employs TRBV7-8 and TRBJ2-1; D may be TRBD1 (5 bases). CDR3 sequence (DNA): TGTGCCAGCAGCTCCTTTGTGGGGCCTCGCTCCTACAATGAGCAGTTCTTC. It encodes CASSSFVGPRSYNEQFF.